The 3 T cell receptor beta chains presented below share a single source sample, sequenced in a study of CD8 T cells in Susac syndrome. Random hexamers were used to reverse transcribe the RNA input (about 0.45 to 1 ug). TCRdb processed the immunoSEQ multiplex PCR reads anew with MiXCR; each CDR3 protein has one entry. Among some 170,000 distinct CDR3 sequences listed, about 95% were seen once. Sequencing used CD4+ T cells from PBMCs. The receptor set was obtained from a human donor in good health.

J is TRBJ2-5 and V is TRBV6-5; D remains unclear. Germline V lookup: CDR1 MNHEY, CDR2 SVGAGI. This CDR3 spans 12 amino acids. Trimming took 5 bases from V and 5 from J, leaving 9 bases between them. CDR3 protein: CASSQRGETQYF. The CDR3 DNA is TGTGCCAGCAGTCAACGTGGGGAGACCCAGTACTTC.

V is TRBV7-8 and J is TRBJ2-7, with 7 bases that match TRBD1. Per germline, CDR1 SGHVS and CDR2 FQNEAQ. J gave up 5 bases and V 4 bases, and 11 bases lay outside the gene matches. This CDR3 has 15 residues. In DNA, the CDR3 is TGTGCCAGCAGCTCGAAGAGCGACAGGGACCACGAGCAGTACTTC. Protein: CASSSKSDRDHEQYF.

DNA of the CDR3: TGTGCCAGCAGTCCCCGGGACGGTATAGAAAAACTGTTTTTT. Translated, it gives CASSPRDGIEKLFF. The chain links TRBV27 to TRBJ1-4; D possibly corresponds to TRBD1 (5 bases). There are 14 residues in the CDR3. The V and J ends lost 5 bases and 8 bases respectively, with 15 bases between them. Germline values: CDR1 MNHEY, CDR2 SMNVEV (reference sequence).